The 15 T cell receptor beta chains below were found in one sample sequenced in a study of cytomegalovirus exposure and HLA in healthy donors. The PCR ran on 60 Vbeta and 13 Jbeta primers. The repertoire was sequenced with immunoSEQ multiplex PCR; TCRdb's copy has only in-frame clones and lacks some. The sample comprises about 130,000 clones, over 70% of which are singletons, and 3% to 4% rests with the top ten. Input material: PBMCs. The source of these receptors is a middle-aged woman in good health and CMV-seronegative.

This rearrangement joins TRBV5-1 to TRBJ2-6; D possibly corresponds to TRBD2 (5 bases). The CDR3 is made up of 16 amino acids. Germline V gene data show CDR1 as SGHRS and CDR2 as YFSETQ. The V end lost 0 bases, the J end lost 1 base, and 8 bases lay between the germline ends. The CDR3 nucleotides read TGCGCCAGCAGCTTGGCCGGGGTATCTGGGGCCAACGTCCTGACTTTC. Its translation: CASSLAGVSGANVLTF.

The sample holds one count of this clone. This chain uses TRBV4-1 with TRBJ1-1; no reliable D call. The length of the CDR3 is 12 residues. With 1 base removed from V and 7 bases from J, the gap between germline ends came to 7 bases. Looked up from germline, CDR1 is MGHRA and CDR2 is YSYEKL. Written as DNA, the CDR3 is TGCGCCAGCAGCCAAGGGGCCAGTGAAGCTTTCTTT. This gives the protein CASSQGASEAFF.

CDR3 DNA sequence: TGTGCCAGCAGCCGTCGGGGGATTGGAGATACGCAGTATTTT. Amino acid sequence: CASSRRGIGDTQYF. This chain connects TRBV28 to TRBJ2-3, with a possible D match to TRBD2 (6 bases). Deletions cut 6 bases from V and 5 bases from J, with 15 bases between. CDR1 MDHEN and CDR2 SYDVKM come from the germline V gene. The CDR3 is 14 amino acids.

This sequence joins TRBV7-9 and TRBJ2-2; D is perhaps TRBD2 (6 bases). Germline V gives CDR1 SEHNR, CDR2 FQNEAQ (reference sequence). This CDR3 is 15 amino acids long. Trimming shortened V by 7 bases and J by 1 base, and 13 bases separated the two germline ends. CDR3 protein: CASNPTSKNTGELFF. The CDR3 region has the DNA TGTGCCAGCAACCCTACTAGCAAGAACACCGGGGAGCTGTTTTTT.

The chain couples TRBV7-2 to TRBJ2-3; 13 bases fit TRBD2. The CDR3 loop spans 16 amino acids. Germline assignment: CDR1 SGHTA and CDR2 FQGNSA. Trimming cost V 6 bases and J 5 bases; bases outside gene matches: 8. CDR3 nucleotide sequence: TGTGCCAGCAGTCCAAAGACTAGCGGGGGGTTAGATACGCAGTATTTT. Amino acids: CASSPKTSGGLDTQYF.

CDR3 DNA sequence: TGTGCCAGTAGGGGACAGGGGAGTCATGGCTACACCTTC. Translated: CASRGQGSHGYTF. The gene calls are TRBV19 and TRBJ1-2; 10 bases fit TRBD1. The V gene's germline CDR1 is LNHDA and CDR2 SQIVND (reference sequence). The V and J ends lost 6 bases and 6 bases, in that order; junction bases with no gene match: 4. This CDR3 region has 13 residues.

The chain uses TRBV18 and TRBJ2-3; 10 bases align to TRBD1. Trimming took 2 bases from V and 4 from J; bases not matched to a gene: 9. This CDR3 is built from 17 residues. Germline V lookup: CDR1 KGHSH, CDR2 LQKENI. The CDR3 nucleotides read TGTGCCAGCTCACCATTGTCTGTGGGACAGGGGCCAGATACGCAGTATTTT. Translation: CASSPLSVGQGPDTQYF.

The chain links TRBV4-2 to TRBJ1-5, with no clear D. V lost 1 base to trimming and J lost 2 bases, with 9 bases between them. Germline CDR1 reads LGHNA; CDR2 reads YNFKEQ. This CDR3 comprises 15 residues. CDR3 nucleotide sequence: TGTGCCAGCAGCCAAGGGAGCACACGCAATCAGCCCCAGCATTTT. Its protein is CASSQGSTRNQPQHF.

This clone was seen only a few times. The chain combines TRBV18 with TRBJ2-7, with D unclear. Per the germline V gene, CDR1 is KGHSH and CDR2 is LQKENI. Deletions cut 0 bases from V and 6 bases from J, with 6 bases between. The CDR3 totals 12 residues. The CDR3 sequence: CASSPPPFEQYF. CDR3 sequence (DNA): TGTGCCAGCTCACCACCTCCATTCGAGCAGTACTTC.

CDR3 in DNA: TGCGCCAGCAGCCCAAGGACAGGGGAGACCGGTGGCTACACCTTC. It translates to CASSPRTGETGGYTF. The rearrangement joins TRBV4-3 to TRBJ1-2; 9 bases fit TRBD1. The ends lost 4 bases at V and 7 bases at J; junction bases unmatched: 10. Looked up from germline, CDR1 is LGHNA and CDR2 is YSLEER. The CDR3 length is 15 residues.

This clone was observed a single time. V is TRBV7-3 and J is TRBJ2-1; D is perhaps TRBD2 (5 bases). The CDR3 has 14 amino acids. The V end was cut by 0 bases, the J end by 7 bases, with 10 bases between. Germline values: CDR1 SGHTA, CDR2 FQGTGA. The CDR3 region is CASSLTGELNEQFF. CDR3 DNA: TGTGCCAGCAGCTTAACGGGAGAATTGAATGAGCAGTTCTTC. Full variable domain (outside the CDR3, taken from reference TRBV7-3 and TRBJ2-1): GAGVSQTPSNKVTEKGKYVELRCDPISGHTALYWYRQSLGQGPEFLIYFQGTGAADDSGLPNDRFFAVRPEGSVSTLKIQRTERGDSAVYLCASSLTGELNEQFFGPGTRLTVL.

About this clone itself: At one boundary the junction diverges from the germline segment, which might be a read error. This sequence joins TRBV15 and TRBJ2-6; D possibly corresponds to TRBD2 (6 bases). Per germline, CDR1 LNHNV and CDR2 YYDKDF (reference sequence). CDR3 length: 16 residues. Here the CDR3 reads CATGRAAGYGANVLTF. CDR3 sequence (DNA): TGTGCCACCGGCAGAGCGGCGGGGTACGGGGCCAACGTCCTGACTTTC.

The V gene is TRBV4-3, the J gene TRBJ2-2, with 7 positions matching TRBD2. The germline V gene has CDR1 LGHNA and CDR2 YSLEER. The CDR3 extends over 19 amino acids. V lost 4 bases and J lost 4; bases outside the gene matches: 18. The CDR3 nucleotides are TGCGCCAGCAGCCCCATGGGGGGGTGGGCTAGCGGCGGCACCGGGGAGCTGTTTTTT. Translated: CASSPMGGWASGGTGELFF.

V gene TRBV27 combines with J gene TRBJ1-2; TRBD1 is a possible D gene (6 bases). V lost 9 bases to trimming and J lost 2 bases, with 13 bases between them. The CDR3 has 13 amino acids. Per the germline V gene, CDR1 is MNHEY and CDR2 is SMNVEV (reference sequence). The CDR3 sequence: CASSGGGNYGYTF. The CDR3 region has the DNA TGTGCCAGTAGTGGGGGGGGCAACTATGGCTACACCTTC.

V and J are TRBV6-5 and TRBJ2-1; 10 bases are a match to TRBD2. Germline CDR1 reads MNHEY; CDR2 reads SVGAGI. V was clipped by 4 bases and J by 4 bases; unmatched bases: 4. This CDR3 is built from 15 residues. As DNA, the CDR3 is TGTGCCAGCAGTTCCTCGGGACTAGCGTACAATGAGCAGTTCTTC. This sequence encodes CASSSSGLAYNEQFF.